The next 21 T cell receptor beta chains were all read from a single sample in a study of T-cell memory formation after mild COVID-19. MiXCR was run by TCRdb on the 5' RACE reads, yielding one entry per CDR3 protein. The sample contains roughly 170,000 distinct CDR3 sequences, around 18% of which appear only once. Sequencing used PBMCs or a T cell subset sorted from them (not recorded which). These receptors all stem from a man between 18 and 35 years old who had mild COVID-19 (a few samples of this study predate the infection). Cell type and time point are not known.

The V and J genes are TRBV2 and TRBJ2-7; D not resolved. The length of the CDR3 is 16 residues. The germline gives CDR1 SNHLY, CDR2 FYNNEI. Trimming removed 0 bases at V and 2 bases at J, with 14 bases between. CDR3 amino acids: CASSEAAPGWTYEQYF. CDR3 coding DNA: TGTGCCAGCAGTGAAGCGGCCCCCGGGTGGACCTACGAGCAGTACTTC.

J is TRBJ2-1 and V is TRBV14, with D maybe TRBD2 (6 bases). V lost 4 bases, J lost 4 bases, and 17 bases lay in between. There are 16 residues in the CDR3. Germline V gene data show CDR1 as SGHDN and CDR2 as FVKESK. The CDR3 nucleotides read TGTGCCAGCAGCCCACAAAGGACGGGGGTATACAATGAGCAGTTCTTC. The encoded protein is CASSPQRTGVYNEQFF.

This clonotype was seen many times. V gene TRBV5-5 combines with J gene TRBJ1-5; possible D gene TRBD1, 5 bases. This CDR3 has 15 residues. Trimming cost V 0 bases and J 7 bases, with 14 bases left between them. Germline assignment: CDR1 SGHKS and CDR2 YYEKEE (reference sequence). The CDR3 region is CASSLDPSNRQPQHF. In DNA form, the CDR3 reads TGTGCCAGCAGCTTGGATCCAAGTAACAGGCAGCCCCAGCATTTT.

This clonotype appeared many times. The chain couples TRBV18 to TRBJ2-3; the match to TRBD1 covers 7 bases. Germline-derived CDR1 and CDR2 are KGHSH and LQKENI. The junction had 3 bases not matched to a gene; V was cut back by 6 bases and J by 0 bases. The CDR3 spans 14 residues. The chain's CDR3 is CASSLDRSTDTQYF. The CDR3 DNA follows: TGTGCCAGCTCCTTGGACAGGAGCACAGATACGCAGTATTTT.

The V gene is TRBV3-1, the J gene TRBJ1-1; D is unclear. Trimming cost V 0 bases and J 1 base, with 9 bases left between them. The CDR3 has 15 residues. Germline assignment: CDR1 LGHDT and CDR2 YNNKEL (reference sequence). The CDR3 sequence: CASSQDGQANTEAFF. CDR3 nucleotides: TGTGCCAGCAGCCAAGACGGCCAGGCGAACACTGAAGCTTTCTTT.

This clonotype occurred many times. This chain uses TRBV20-1 with TRBJ2-1, with a possible D match to TRBD2 (5 bases). The V end lost 6 bases, the J end lost 14 bases, and 17 bases lay between the germline ends. The CDR3 covers 11 residues. Germline V gene lookup returns CDR1 DFQATT and CDR2 SNEGSKA (reference sequence). The CDR3 DNA is TGCAGTGCCCCACTTGGGAGCTCGAAGTTCTTC. Encoded protein: CSAPLGSSKFF.

The chain carries TRBV4-2 and TRBJ2-5; 12 bases align to TRBD2. The CDR3 is 17 amino acids. Germline V lookup: CDR1 LGHNA, CDR2 YNFKEQ. J lost 1 base, V lost 4 bases, and 7 bases had no gene match. The CDR3 protein is CASSLRLAGETQETQYF. The CDR3 DNA reads as TGTGCCAGCAGCCTTAGACTAGCGGGGGAGACCCAAGAGACCCAGTACTTC.

DNA of the CDR3: TGTGCCAGCTCACCGGACAGGGGGGAGACCCAGTACTTC. Translated, it gives CASSPDRGETQYF. The chain joins TRBV18 to TRBJ2-5; 10 bases line up with TRBD1. V dropped 3 bases and J dropped 5; count of bases not matched to a gene: 0. Germline V gene lookup returns CDR1 KGHSH and CDR2 LQKENI. The CDR3 runs to 13 residues.

The chain couples TRBV6-2 or TRBV6-3 to TRBJ2-1; D is possibly TRBD2 (5 bases). Trimming took 10 bases from V and 7 from J, leaving 14 bases between them. Germline V CDR1 and CDR2: MNHEY, SVGEGT. This CDR3 contains 12 residues. The CDR3 protein is CATAIRGNEQFF. The DNA of the CDR3 is TGTGCCACCGCAATCCGGGGAAATGAGCAGTTCTTC.

In this sample, this clonotype turned up many times. The gene calls are TRBV5-1 and TRBJ1-3; D unclear. From germline, CDR1 is SGHRS and CDR2 YFSETQ. This CDR3 region has 14 residues. V lost 1 base and J lost 4, with 9 bases in between. The CDR3 here is CASSLIDGGNTIYF. DNA for the CDR3: TGCGCCAGCAGCTTGATAGACGGAGGAAACACCATATATTTT. The complete variable domain, with remaining parts taken from reference TRBV5-1 and TRBJ1-3, reads KAGVTQTPRYLIKTRGQQVTLSCSPISGHRSVSWYQQTPGQGLQFLFEYFSETQRNKGNFPGRFSGRQFSNSRSEMNVSTLELGDSALYLCASSLIDGGNTIYFGEGSWLTVV.

This clonotype showed up just a few times. The chain uses TRBV6-2 or TRBV6-3 and TRBJ2-7, with 7 bases lining up with TRBD2. Per the germline V gene, CDR1 is MNHEY and CDR2 is SVGEGT. V trimming: 6 bases; J trimming: 3 bases; junction bases outside the gene matches: 11. The CDR3 is 15 amino acids. In nucleotides, the CDR3 is TGTGCCAGCAGGCCCAGACTAGCAGGTAGCTACGAGCAGTACTTC. The encoded protein is CASRPRLAGSYEQYF.

This clonotype was seen a handful of times. The V gene is TRBV19, the J gene TRBJ1-5; possible D gene TRBD1, 6 bases. Trimming left V 5 bases short and J 0 bases short, with 14 bases between. From germline, CDR1 is LNHDA and CDR2 SQIVND (reference sequence). CDR3 length: 16 amino acids. The CDR3 DNA follows: TGTGCCAGTAGTTTCCGACAGGACTATAGCAATCAGCCCCAGCATTTT. Its translation is CASSFRQDYSNQPQHF. Filled out from reference TRBV19 and TRBJ1-5, the complete variable domain reads DGGITQSPKYLFRKEGQNVTLSCEQNLNHDAMYWYRQDPGQGLRLIYYSQIVNDFQKGDIAEGYSVSREKKESFPLTVTSAQKNPTAFYLCASSFRQDYSNQPQHFGDGTRLSIL.

The table lists this clonotype with a few counts. The chain uses TRBV11-2 and TRBJ2-7; possible D gene TRBD2, 7 bases. Germline assignment: CDR1 SGHAT and CDR2 FQNNGV. Between the trimmed V and J ends, which lost 1 base and 2 bases, there was a span of 12 bases. CDR3 size: 15 residues. The DNA of the CDR3 is TGTGCCAGCAGCTTAGTTCGGGGGGCAACCTACGAGCAGTACTTC. Protein product: CASSLVRGATYEQYF.

This clonotype was picked up a small number of times. The CDR3 DNA is TGCGCCAGCAGCCAAGCTCGTAGATCGGCTGCAGATACGCAGTATTTT. As protein: CASSQARRSAADTQYF. The chain employs TRBV4-3 and TRBJ2-3; no definite D call. The CDR3 has 16 residues. V dropped 1 base and J dropped 4 bases, with 15 bases sitting between them. Germline CDR1 LGHNA, CDR2 YSLEER.

This clonotype was detected a few times. The chain employs TRBV6-6 and TRBJ2-1, with D perhaps TRBD2 (6 bases). The length of the CDR3 is 17 residues. V lost 5 bases and J lost 0, with 17 bases in between. Germline CDR1 reads MNHNY; CDR2 reads SVGAGI (reference sequence). The CDR3 DNA reads TGTGCCAGCAGTGACCCAACTAGCTCCTACTCCTACAATGAGCAGTTCTTC. This gives the protein CASSDPTSSYSYNEQFF.

In its sample, this clonotype was seen a few times. The chain links TRBV16 to TRBJ1-2; unclear D gene. CDR1 is KGHSY, CDR2 FQNENV, per germline. This CDR3 spans 14 amino acids. V lost 0 bases and J lost 0, with 5 bases in between. The CDR3 coding sequence is TGTGCCAGCAGCCAATCGGACGCTAACTATGGCTACACCTTC. Encoded protein: CASSQSDANYGYTF.

V usage is TRBV7-2 and J usage is TRBJ1-5; D gene ambiguous. Germline lookup yields CDR1 SGHTA and CDR2 FQGNSA. The CDR3 consists of 14 residues. V shed 2 bases and J shed 3 bases, with 8 bases lying between them. The CDR3 bases are TGTGCCAGCAGCTTAATGGTCGTCAATCAGCCCCAGCATTTT. It yields the protein CASSLMVVNQPQHF.

The chain is built from TRBV5-1 and TRBJ2-5, with 9 bases that match TRBD2. Germline V CDR1 and CDR2: SGHRS, YFSETQ. Trimming at V came to 4 bases and at J to 2 bases, leaving 6 bases not matched to a gene. The CDR3 runs to 15 residues. CDR3 amino acids: CASSVLAGQQETQYF. The CDR3 nucleotides are TGCGCCAGCAGCGTTCTAGCGGGGCAACAAGAGACCCAGTACTTC.

The CDR3 DNA follows: TGTGCCATCAGTATAGGCGGACAGGGGGTTGCTGAAGCTTTCTTT. Amino acids: CAISIGGQGVAEAFF. The chain has TRBV10-3 and TRBJ1-1, with 10 bases matching TRBD1. The V gene's germline CDR1 is ENHRY and CDR2 SYGVKD. V dropped 5 bases and J dropped 6; count of bases not matched to a gene: 9. The CDR3 is 15 amino acids.

There are a few counts of this clonotype. This chain connects TRBV10-3 to TRBJ1-4; 8 bases map to TRBD1. The CDR3 length is 14 residues. Trimming took 2 bases from V and 7 from J; bases not matched to a gene: 3. Germline lookup yields CDR1 ENHRY and CDR2 SYGVKD. The CDR3 reads CAISEPGGSEKLFF. CDR3 bases: TGTGCCATCAGTGAGCCAGGGGGCAGTGAAAAACTGTTTTTT.

This sequence joins TRBV2 and TRBJ1-2; possible D gene TRBD1, 6 bases. The CDR3 has 15 amino acids. CDR1 and CDR2 (germline): SNHLY, FYNNEI. V gave up 6 bases and J gave up 0 bases, with 14 bases separating them. The CDR3, as DNA: TGTGCCAGCAGCCGATTACAGGGAGCTAACTATGGCTACACCTTC. Translating gives CASSRLQGANYGYTF.